One TCR beta chain is described in this entry. Antigen specificity is unknown. V was pared by 7 bases and J by 1 base, with 5 bases between. This CDR3 comprises 12 residues. Per germline, CDR1 MNHEY and CDR2 SVGAGI. The source of the sample is a study of persistence of HIV-infected CD4 T cells. Study-wide points: TCRbeta richness was lower in CMV- and Gag-responding cells than in anti-CD3/anti-CD28-responding cells.

This was the immunoSEQ version 4 assay in survey mode. Produced via immunoSEQ multiplex PCR; TCRdb's table is partial and in-frame only. The sample has about 64,000 clones, roughly 75% seen once. Overlapping HIV-1 Gag 15-mer peptides at 1 ug per peptide per mL were used. CD40L/CD69 double-negative CD45RO-high memory CD4+ T cells were collected. For around 20 hours, CD8-depleted PBMCs received anti-CD28/CD49d costimulation, a CD40-blocking antibody and enfuvirtide. The clonotype was recovered from an adult man with HIV who was CMV-seropositive. The specimen comprised CD4+ T cells sorted from PBMCs after roughly 18-hour stimulation, sampled from a patient who received antiretroviral therapy. This chain joins TRBV6-5 and TRBJ1-5; D unclear. CDR3 loop: CASKLSNQPQHF. The CDR3 coding sequence is TGTGCCAGCAAACTAAGCAATCAGCCCCAGCATTTT.